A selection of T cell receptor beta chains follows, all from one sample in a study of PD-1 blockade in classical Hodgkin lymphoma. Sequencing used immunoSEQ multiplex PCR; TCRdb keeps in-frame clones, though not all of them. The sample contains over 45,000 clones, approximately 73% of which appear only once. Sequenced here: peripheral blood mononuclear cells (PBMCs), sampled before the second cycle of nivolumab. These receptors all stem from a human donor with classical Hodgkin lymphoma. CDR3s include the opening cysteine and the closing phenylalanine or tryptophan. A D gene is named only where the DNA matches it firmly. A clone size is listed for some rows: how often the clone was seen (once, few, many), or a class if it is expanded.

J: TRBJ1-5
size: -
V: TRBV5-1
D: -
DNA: TGCGCCAGCAGCTTGGGGGCGGGGAGCGGCAATCAGCCCCAGCATTTT
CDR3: CASSLGAGSGNQPQHF

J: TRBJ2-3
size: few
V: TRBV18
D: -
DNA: TGTGCCAGCTCACCCCCCTTAGGGTCCTCAGATACGCAGTATTTT
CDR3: CASSPPLGSSDTQYF

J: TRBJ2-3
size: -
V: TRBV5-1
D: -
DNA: TGCGCCAGCAGCTTTGAGACAGGAGATACGCAGTATTTT
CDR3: CASSFETGDTQYF

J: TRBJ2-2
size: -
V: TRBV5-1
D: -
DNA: TGCGCCAGCAGCTTGAAAGAGGCGGGCAACACCGGGGAGCTGTTTTTT
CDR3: CASSLKEAGNTGELFF

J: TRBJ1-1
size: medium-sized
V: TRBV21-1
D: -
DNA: TGTGCCAGCAGCAAAGGGGGGAAGGCTTTCTTT
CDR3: CASSKGGKAFF

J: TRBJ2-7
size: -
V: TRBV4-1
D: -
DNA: TGCGCCAGCAGCCAAGGTGGGAGCTCCTACGAGCAGTACTTC
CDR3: CASSQGGSSYEQYF

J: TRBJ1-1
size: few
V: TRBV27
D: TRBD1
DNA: TGTGCCAGCAGTCTAGTACAGGGGTTGAACACTGAAGCTTTCTTT
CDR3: CASSLVQGLNTEAFF

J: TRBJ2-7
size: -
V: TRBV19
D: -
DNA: TGTGCCAGTAGTATAGACCCCCAGGGGGGAACCTACGAGCAGTACTTC
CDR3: CASSIDPQGGTYEQYF

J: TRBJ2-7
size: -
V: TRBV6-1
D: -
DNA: TGTGCCAGCAGTGAGCAACCGAGCTCCTACGAGCAGTACTTC
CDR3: CASSEQPSSYEQYF

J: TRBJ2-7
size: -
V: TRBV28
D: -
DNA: TGTGCCAGCTTGGACAGCTCACCTTCATACGAGCAGTACTTC
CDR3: CASLDSSPSYEQYF

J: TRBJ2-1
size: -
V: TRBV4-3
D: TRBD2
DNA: TGCGCCAGCAGCCACGATCGCGCTAGCGGGAGGGAAACCTACAATGAGCAGTTCTTC
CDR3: CASSHDRASGRETYNEQFF

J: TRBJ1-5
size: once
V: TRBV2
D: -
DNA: TGTGCCAGCAGCGCTGACCCCCCGGGGGGGGCAAGGCAGCCCCAGCATTTT
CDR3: CASSADPPGGARQPQHF

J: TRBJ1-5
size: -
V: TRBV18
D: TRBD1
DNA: TGTGCCAGCTCACCCGGGACAGTCTATAGCAATCAGCCCCAGCATTTT
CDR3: CASSPGTVYSNQPQHF

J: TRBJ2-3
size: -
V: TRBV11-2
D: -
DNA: TGTGCCAGCAGCCCTACGGGACACCTGACCACAGATACGCAGTATTTT
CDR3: CASSPTGHLTTDTQYF

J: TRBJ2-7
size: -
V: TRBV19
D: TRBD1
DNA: TGTGCCAGTAGCTCCGGGACAGGGCCCTACGAGCAGTACTTC
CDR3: CASSSGTGPYEQYF

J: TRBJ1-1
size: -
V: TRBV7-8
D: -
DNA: TGTGCCAGCAGCTGGCCAGGCGCGGGGACTGAAGCTTTCTTT
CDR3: CASSWPGAGTEAFF

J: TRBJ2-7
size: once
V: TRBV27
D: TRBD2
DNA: TGTGCCAGCAGTTTAACTAGCGGGAGCTACGAGCAGTACTTC
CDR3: CASSLTSGSYEQYF

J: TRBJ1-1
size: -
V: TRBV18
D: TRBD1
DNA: TGTGCCAGCTCACCGGGGACAGGGCTCACTGAAGCTTTCTTT
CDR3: CASSPGTGLTEAFF

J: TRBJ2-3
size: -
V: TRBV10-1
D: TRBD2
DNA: TGCGCCAGCAGTGGGCCCCCCCGGACTAGCGGGAGTAGTACGCAGTATTTT
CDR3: CASSGPPRTSGSSTQYF

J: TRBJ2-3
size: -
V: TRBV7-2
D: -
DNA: TGTGCCAGCAGCTTAGGGTCGGCGCCGGGAGATACGCAGTATTTT
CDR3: CASSLGSAPGDTQYF

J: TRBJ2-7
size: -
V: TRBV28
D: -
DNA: TGTGCCAGCAGCCTCGGTGGGACCACCTACGAGCAGTACTTC
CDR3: CASSLGGTTYEQYF

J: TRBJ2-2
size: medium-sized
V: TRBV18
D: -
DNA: TGTGCCAGCTCACTCGTGGGAGTCGGGGAGCTGTTTTTT
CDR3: CASSLVGVGELFF

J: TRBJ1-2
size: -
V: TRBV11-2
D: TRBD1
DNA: TGTGCCAGCAGCTTGCGACAGGGAGGCAACTATGGCTACACCTTC
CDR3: CASSLRQGGNYGYTF

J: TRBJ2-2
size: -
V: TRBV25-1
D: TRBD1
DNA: TGTGCCAGCAGTGCCGTCCCCGGGACAGCTTTGACCGGGGAGCTGTTTTTT
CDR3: CASSAVPGTALTGELFF

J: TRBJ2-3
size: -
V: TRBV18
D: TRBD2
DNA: TGTGCCAGCTCATCGCCTAGCGGGAGCATAGGGCAGTATTTT
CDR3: CASSSPSGSIGQYF

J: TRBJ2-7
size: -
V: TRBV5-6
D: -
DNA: TGTGCCAGCGCGTTGGGCCTATCCTACGAGCAGTACTTC
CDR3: CASALGLSYEQYF

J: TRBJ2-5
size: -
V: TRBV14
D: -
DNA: TGTGCCAGCAGCCGCCCAAGGGGAGGAGAGACCCAGTACTTC
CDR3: CASSRPRGGETQYF

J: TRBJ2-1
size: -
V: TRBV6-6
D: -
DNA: TGTGCCAGCAGTTACTCAGGTAATGAGCAGTTCTTC
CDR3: CASSYSGNEQFF

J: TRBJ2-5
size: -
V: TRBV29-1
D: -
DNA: TGCAGCGTTGACCGGCTTGGAGAGACCCAGTACTTC
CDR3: CSVDRLGETQYF

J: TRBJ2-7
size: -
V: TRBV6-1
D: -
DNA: TGTGCCAGCAGTGAAAGGTCAGGGTACGAGCAGTACTTC
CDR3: CASSERSGYEQYF

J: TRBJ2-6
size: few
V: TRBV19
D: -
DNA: TGTGCCAGTAGTATTCAGCCAGGGGGGGACTCTGGGGCCAACGTCCTGACTTTC
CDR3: CASSIQPGGDSGANVLTF

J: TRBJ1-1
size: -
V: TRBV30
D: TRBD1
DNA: TGTGCCTGGATGCTTCGGGACAGGGGAAACACTGAAGCTTTCTTT
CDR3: CAWMLRDRGNTEAFF

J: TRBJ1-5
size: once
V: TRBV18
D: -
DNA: TGTGCCAGCTCACCATCAGGCCCGAACAATCAGCCCCAGCATTTT
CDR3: CASSPSGPNNQPQHF

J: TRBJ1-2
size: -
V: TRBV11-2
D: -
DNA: TGTGCCAGCAGCTTAGGGCTGGTGGACTATGGCTACACCTTC
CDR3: CASSLGLVDYGYTF

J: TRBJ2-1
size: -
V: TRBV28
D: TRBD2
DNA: TGTGCCAGCCGAGGGCAGGGCCGGACTAGCGGGAGGGGTGAGCAGTTCTTC
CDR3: CASRGQGRTSGRGEQFF

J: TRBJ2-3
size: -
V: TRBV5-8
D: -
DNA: TGTGCCAGCAGCTTCTACGGGGGCACAGATACGCAGTATTTT
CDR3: CASSFYGGTDTQYF

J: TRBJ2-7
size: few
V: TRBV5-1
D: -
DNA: TGCGCCAGCAGCTCCGGGACACCCTTTGGTGAGCAGTACTTC
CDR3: CASSSGTPFGEQYF

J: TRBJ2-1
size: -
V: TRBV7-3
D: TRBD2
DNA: TGTGCCAGCAGCCGAGGGACTAGCGGTTACAATGAGCAGTTCTTC
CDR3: CASSRGTSGYNEQFF

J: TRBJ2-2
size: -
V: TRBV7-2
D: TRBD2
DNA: TGTGCCAGCAGCTTGGCGGGAGGAAGGACCGGGGAGCTGTTTTTT
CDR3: CASSLAGGRTGELFF

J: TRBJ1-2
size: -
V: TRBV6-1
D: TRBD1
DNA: TGTGCCAGCAGTGAAAGGGACAGGACCCTTAACTATGGCTACACCTTC
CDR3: CASSERDRTLNYGYTF

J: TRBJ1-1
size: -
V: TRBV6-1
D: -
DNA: TGTGCCAGCAGTGTGGGAGTGAACACTGAAGCTTTCTTT
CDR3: CASSVGVNTEAFF

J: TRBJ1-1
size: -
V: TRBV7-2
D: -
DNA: TGTGCCAGCAGCGACGAGGGCAGTACAGCTTTCTTT
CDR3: CASSDEGSTAFF

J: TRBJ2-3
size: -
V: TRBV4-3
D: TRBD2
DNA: TGCGCCAGCAGCCAGAGACTAGCGGGAGGGGATACGCAGTATTTT
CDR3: CASSQRLAGGDTQYF

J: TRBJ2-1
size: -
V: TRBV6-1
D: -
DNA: TGTGCCAGCAGTGGGGAAAGGGAGTCACGGTCCTACAATGAGCAGTTCTTC
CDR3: CASSGERESRSYNEQFF

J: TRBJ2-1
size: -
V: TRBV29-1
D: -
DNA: TGCAGCGTTGCAGTACAGGAGTCCTACAATGAGCAGTTCTTC
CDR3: CSVAVQESYNEQFF

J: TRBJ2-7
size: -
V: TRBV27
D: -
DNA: TGTGCCAGCAGTTTAAGGTATGGAGGGTTTAACGAGCAGTACTTC
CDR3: CASSLRYGGFNEQYF

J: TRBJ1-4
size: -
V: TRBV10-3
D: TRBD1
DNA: TGTGCCACACAATCAGGACAGGTGAATGAAAAACTGTTTTTT
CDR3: CATQSGQVNEKLFF

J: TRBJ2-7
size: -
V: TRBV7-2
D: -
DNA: TGTGCCAGCAGCTCCCGGGGGCAGGGTGCATTCTACGAGCAGTACTTC
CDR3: CASSSRGQGAFYEQYF

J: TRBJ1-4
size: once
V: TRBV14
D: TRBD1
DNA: TGTGCCAGCAGCCTAGGGGAGCAGACAGGGGGACGCGAAAAACTGTTTTTT
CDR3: CASSLGEQTGGREKLFF

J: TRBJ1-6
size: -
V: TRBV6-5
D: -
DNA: TGTGCCAGCAGTCGGGGGGAGCACAATTCACCCCTCCACTTT
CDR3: CASSRGEHNSPLHF

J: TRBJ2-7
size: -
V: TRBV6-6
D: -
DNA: TGTGCCAGCAGCTACCTTAGGGGGGCCGAGCAGTACTTC
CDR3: CASSYLRGAEQYF

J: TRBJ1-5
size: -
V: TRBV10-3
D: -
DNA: TGTGCCATCAGTGGGGCGACGGGTCAGCCCCAGCATTTT
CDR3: CAISGATGQPQHF